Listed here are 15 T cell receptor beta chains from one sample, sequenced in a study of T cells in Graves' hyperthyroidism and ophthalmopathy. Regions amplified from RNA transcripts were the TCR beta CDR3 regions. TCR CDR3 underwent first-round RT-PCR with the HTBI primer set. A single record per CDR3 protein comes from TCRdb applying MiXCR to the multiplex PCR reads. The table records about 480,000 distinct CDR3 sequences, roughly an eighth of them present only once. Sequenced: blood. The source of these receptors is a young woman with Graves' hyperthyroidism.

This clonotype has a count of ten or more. In nucleotides, the CDR3 is TGCAGCGCCTCAACAACGGCGGGAGGAAACACCATATATTTT. It is translated as CSASTTAGGNTIYF. The V gene is TRBV29-1, the J gene TRBJ1-3; D is undetermined. The CDR3 sequence is 14 residues long. Germline V gene data show CDR1 as SQVTM and CDR2 as ANQGSEA. Trimming left V 7 bases short and J 4 bases short, with 17 bases between.

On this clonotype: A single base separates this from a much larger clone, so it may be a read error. CDR3 amino acids: CASKWGQGILNEQYF. In DNA form, the CDR3 reads TGTGCCAGCAAGTGGGGACAGGGGATACTGAATGAGCAGTACTTC. The chain carries TRBV27 and TRBJ2-1, with 10 nucleotides matching TRBD1. The J call is in doubt because the DNA end fits TRBJ2-7 better. Germline assignment: CDR1 MNHEY and CDR2 SMNVEV (reference sequence). CDR3 size: 15 residues.

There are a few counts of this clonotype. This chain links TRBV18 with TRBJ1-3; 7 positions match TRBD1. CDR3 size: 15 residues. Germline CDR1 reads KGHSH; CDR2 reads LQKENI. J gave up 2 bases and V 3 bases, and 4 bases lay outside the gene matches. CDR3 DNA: TGTGCCAGCTCACCCCCTGGACAGGCTGGAAACACCATATATTTT. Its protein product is CASSPPGQAGNTIYF.

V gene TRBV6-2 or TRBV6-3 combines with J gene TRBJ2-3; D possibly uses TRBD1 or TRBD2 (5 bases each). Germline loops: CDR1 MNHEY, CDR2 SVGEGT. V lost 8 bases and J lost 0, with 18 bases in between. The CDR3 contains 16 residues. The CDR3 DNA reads TGTGCCAGCTACCCTCTGGGGGAGCTTAGCACAGATACGCAGTATTTT. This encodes CASYPLGELSTDTQYF.

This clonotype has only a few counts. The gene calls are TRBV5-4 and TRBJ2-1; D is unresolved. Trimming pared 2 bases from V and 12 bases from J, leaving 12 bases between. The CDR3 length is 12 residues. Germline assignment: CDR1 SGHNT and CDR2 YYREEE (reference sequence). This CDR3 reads CASSFSSARQFF. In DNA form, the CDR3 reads TGTGCCAGCAGCTTCAGCTCCGCTCGGCAGTTCTTC.

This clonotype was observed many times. The CDR3 DNA is TGTGCCAGCAGTTTAGCGGGGAGCTCCTACGAGCAGTACTTC. This translates into CASSLAGSSYEQYF. The chain employs TRBV12-3 or TRBV12-4 and TRBJ2-7; D perhaps matches TRBD2 (5 bases). The CDR3 runs 14 residues. V lost 0 bases and J 0 bases, leaving 6 bases between the germline ends.

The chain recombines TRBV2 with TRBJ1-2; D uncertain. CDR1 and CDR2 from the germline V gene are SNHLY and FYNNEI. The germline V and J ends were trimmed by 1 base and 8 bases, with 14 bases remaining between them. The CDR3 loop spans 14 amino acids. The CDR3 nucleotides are TGTGCCAGCAGTGAAGGAGAGACGAGAAGGGGCTACACCTTC. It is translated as CASSEGETRRGYTF.

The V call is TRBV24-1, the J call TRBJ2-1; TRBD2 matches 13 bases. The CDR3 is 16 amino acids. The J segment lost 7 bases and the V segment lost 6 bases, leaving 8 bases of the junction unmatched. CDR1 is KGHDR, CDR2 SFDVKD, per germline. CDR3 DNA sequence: TGTGCCACCAGTACTAGGACTAGCGGGAGTTTGAATGAGCAGTTCTTC. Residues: CATSTRTSGSLNEQFF.

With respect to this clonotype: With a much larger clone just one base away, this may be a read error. The DNA for the CDR3 is TGTGCCAGCAATATACAAATGGACACTGAAGCTTTCTTT. Residues: CASNIQMDTEAFF. V gene TRBV7-6 combines with J gene TRBJ1-1; no clear D. Trimming shortened V by 7 bases and J by 3 bases, and 12 bases separated the two germline ends. The CDR3 totals 13 residues. The germline V gene has CDR1 SGHVS and CDR2 FNYEAQ.

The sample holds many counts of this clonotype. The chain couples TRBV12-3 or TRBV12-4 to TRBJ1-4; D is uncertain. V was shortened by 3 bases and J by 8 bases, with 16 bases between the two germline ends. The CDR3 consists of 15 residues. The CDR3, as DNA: TGTGCCAGCAGTTTCCTGAGTGGGCTTGAGGAAAAACTGTTTTTT. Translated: CASSFLSGLEEKLFF.

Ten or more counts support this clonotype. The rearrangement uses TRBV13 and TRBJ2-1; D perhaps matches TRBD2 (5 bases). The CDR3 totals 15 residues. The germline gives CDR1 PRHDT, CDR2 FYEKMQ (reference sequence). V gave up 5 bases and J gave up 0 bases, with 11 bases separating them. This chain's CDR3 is CASSRERTSYNEQFF. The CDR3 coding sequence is TGTGCCAGCAGCCGAGAGCGGACCTCCTACAATGAGCAGTTCTTC.

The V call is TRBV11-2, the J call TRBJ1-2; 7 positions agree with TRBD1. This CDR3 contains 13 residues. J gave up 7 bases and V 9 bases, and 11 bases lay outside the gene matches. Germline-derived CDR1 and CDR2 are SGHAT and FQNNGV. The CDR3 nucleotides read TGTGCCAGTAGTATCACAGGGGACCCTGGCTACACCTTC. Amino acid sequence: CASSITGDPGYTF.

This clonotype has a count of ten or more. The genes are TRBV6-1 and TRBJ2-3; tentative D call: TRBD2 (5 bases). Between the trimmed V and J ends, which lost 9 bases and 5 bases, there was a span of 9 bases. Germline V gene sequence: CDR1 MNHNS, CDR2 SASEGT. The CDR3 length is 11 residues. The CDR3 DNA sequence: TGTGCCAGTACACGGGGAGATACGCAGTATTTT. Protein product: CASTRGDTQYF.

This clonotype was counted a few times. The CDR3 DNA sequence: TGCAGTGCTAGAGGACAGGGGGACACCATATATTTT. It is translated as CSARGQGDTIYF. The chain is built from TRBV20-1 and TRBJ1-3; the match to TRBD1 covers 9 bases. V lost 1 base and J lost 8; bases outside the gene matches: 0. The CDR3 is made up of 12 amino acids. Germline V CDR1 and CDR2: DFQATT, SNEGSKA (reference sequence).

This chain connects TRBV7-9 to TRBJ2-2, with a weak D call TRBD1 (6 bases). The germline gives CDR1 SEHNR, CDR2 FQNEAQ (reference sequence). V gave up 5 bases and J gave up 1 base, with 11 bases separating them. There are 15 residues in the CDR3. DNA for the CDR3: TGTGCCAGCAGCCCCGGACAGAAGAACACCGGGGAGCTGTTTTTT. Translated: CASSPGQKNTGELFF. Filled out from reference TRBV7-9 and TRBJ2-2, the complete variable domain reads DTGVSQNPRHKITKRGQNVTFRCDPISEHNRLYWYRQTLGQGPEFLTYFQNEAQLEKSRLLSDRFSAERPKGSFSTLEIQRTEQGDSAMYLCASSPGQKNTGELFFGEGSRLTVL.